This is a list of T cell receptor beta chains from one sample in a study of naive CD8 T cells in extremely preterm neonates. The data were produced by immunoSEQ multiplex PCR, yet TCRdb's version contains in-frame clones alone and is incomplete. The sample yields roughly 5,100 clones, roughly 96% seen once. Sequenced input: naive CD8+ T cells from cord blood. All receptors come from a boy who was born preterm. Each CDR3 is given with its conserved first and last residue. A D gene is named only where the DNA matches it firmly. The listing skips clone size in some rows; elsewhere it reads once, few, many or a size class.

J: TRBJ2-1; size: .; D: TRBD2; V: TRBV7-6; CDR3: CASSLRENEQFF; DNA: TGTGCCAGCAGCTTGCGGGAGAATGAGCAGTTCTTC
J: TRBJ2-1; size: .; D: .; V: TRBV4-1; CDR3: CASSQAGYNEQFF; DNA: TGCGCCAGCAGCCAAGCAGGTTACAATGAGCAGTTCTTC
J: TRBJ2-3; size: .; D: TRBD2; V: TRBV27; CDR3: CASSRGLAGAGTDTQYF; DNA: TGTGCCAGCAGTCGCGGACTAGCGGGAGCGGGCACAGATACGCAGTATTTT
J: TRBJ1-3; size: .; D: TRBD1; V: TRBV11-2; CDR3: CASSLDRGPGNTIYF; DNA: TGTGCCAGCAGCTTAGACAGGGGGCCTGGAAACACCATATATTTT
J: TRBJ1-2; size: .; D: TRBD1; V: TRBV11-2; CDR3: CASSPGTGVHNYGYTF; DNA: TGTGCCAGCAGCCCTGGGACAGGGGTGCATAACTATGGCTACACCTTC
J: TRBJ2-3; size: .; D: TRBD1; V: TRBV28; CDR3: CASSLYGTGDGDTQYF; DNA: TGTGCCAGCAGTTTATATGGGACAGGGGACGGAGATACGCAGTATTTT
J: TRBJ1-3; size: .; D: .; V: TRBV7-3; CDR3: CASSLTGGSGNTIYF; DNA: TGTGCCAGCAGCTTAACAGGGGGCTCTGGAAACACCATATATTTT
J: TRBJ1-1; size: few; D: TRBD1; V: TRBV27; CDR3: CASSWTGNTEAFF; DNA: TGTGCCAGCAGTTGGACAGGGAACACTGAAGCTTTCTTT
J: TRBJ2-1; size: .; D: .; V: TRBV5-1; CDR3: CASSLGNEQFF; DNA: TGCGCCAGCAGCTTGGGCAATGAGCAGTTCTTC
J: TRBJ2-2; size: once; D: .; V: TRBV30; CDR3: CAWSIRTNTGELFF; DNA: TGTGCCTGGAGTATTCGGACGAACACCGGGGAGCTGTTTTTT
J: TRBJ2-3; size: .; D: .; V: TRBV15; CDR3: CATSRAGTDTQYF; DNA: TGTGCCACCAGCAGAGCGGGCACAGATACGCAGTATTTT
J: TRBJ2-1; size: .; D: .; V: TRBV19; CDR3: CASSIDPNEQFF; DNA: TGTGCCAGTAGTATAGATCCCAATGAGCAGTTCTTC
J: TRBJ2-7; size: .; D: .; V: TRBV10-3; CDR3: CAISAGQTYEQYF; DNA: TGTGCCATCAGTGCGGGACAAACCTACGAGCAGTACTTC
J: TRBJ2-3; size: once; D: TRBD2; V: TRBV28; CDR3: CASTIGRALTDTQYF; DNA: TGTGCCAGCACTATCGGGAGGGCCCTCACAGATACGCAGTATTTT
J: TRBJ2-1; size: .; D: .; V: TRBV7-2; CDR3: CASSLEGGLAKNEQFF; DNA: TGTGCCAGCAGCTTAGAGGGGGGGCTAGCAAAAAATGAGCAGTTCTTC
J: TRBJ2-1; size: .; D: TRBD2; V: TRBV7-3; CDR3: CASSSLAGGHNEQFF; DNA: TGTGCCAGCAGCTCCCTAGCGGGAGGGCACAATGAGCAGTTCTTC
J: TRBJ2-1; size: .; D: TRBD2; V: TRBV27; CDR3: CASARTSGYNEQFF; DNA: TGTGCCAGCGCCCGGACTAGCGGGTACAATGAGCAGTTCTTC
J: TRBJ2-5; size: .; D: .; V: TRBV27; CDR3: CASSFKGTLFQETQYF; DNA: TGTGCCAGCAGTTTTAAGGGGACCCTCTTCCAAGAGACCCAGTACTTC
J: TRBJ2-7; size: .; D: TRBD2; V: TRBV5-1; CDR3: CASSFRLAGGYEQYF; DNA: TGCGCCAGCAGCTTCAGACTAGCGGGAGGGTACGAGCAGTACTTC
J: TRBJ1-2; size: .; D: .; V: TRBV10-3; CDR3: CAISDGQPIIGF; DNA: TGTGCCATCAGTGATGGACAGCCCATCATAGGCTTC
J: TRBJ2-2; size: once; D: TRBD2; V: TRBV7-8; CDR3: CASSLGLAGGPTGELFF; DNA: TGTGCCAGCAGCTTAGGGTTAGCGGGAGGGCCCACCGGGGAGCTGTTTTTT
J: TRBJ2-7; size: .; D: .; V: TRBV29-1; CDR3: CSVERDNSYEQYF; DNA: TGCAGCGTTGAGCGGGACAACTCCTACGAGCAGTACTTC
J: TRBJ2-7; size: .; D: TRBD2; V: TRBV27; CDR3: CASSFGLAAYEQYF; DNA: TGTGCCAGCAGTTTTGGACTAGCGGCCTACGAGCAGTACTTC
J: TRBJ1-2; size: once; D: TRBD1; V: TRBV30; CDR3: CAWSVPGGEGYTF; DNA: TGTGCCTGGAGTGTACCAGGGGGCGAGGGCTACACCTTC
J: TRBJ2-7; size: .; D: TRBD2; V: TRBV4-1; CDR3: CASSQDAGVTYEQYF; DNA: TGCGCCAGCAGCCAAGATGCGGGAGTAACCTACGAGCAGTACTTC
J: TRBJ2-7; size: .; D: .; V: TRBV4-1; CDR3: CASSQEGFAYEQYF; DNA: TGCGCCAGCAGCCAAGAGGGGTTCGCCTACGAGCAGTACTTC
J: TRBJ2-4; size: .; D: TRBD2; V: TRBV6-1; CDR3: CASSERSGIAKNIQYF; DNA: TGTGCCAGCAGTGAAAGAAGCGGGATAGCCAAAAACATTCAGTACTTC
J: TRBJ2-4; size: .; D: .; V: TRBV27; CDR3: CASSLGVAKNIQYF; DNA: TGTGCCAGCAGTTTGGGGGTGGCCAAAAACATTCAGTACTTC
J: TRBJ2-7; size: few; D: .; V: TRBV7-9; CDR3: CASSLGSALYF; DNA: TGTGCCAGCAGCTTAGGGAGTGCATTGTACTTC
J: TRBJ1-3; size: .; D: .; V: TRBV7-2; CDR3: CASSLAHSGNTIYF; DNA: TGTGCCAGCAGCTTAGCCCACTCTGGAAACACCATATATTTT
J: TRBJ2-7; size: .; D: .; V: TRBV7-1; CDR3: CASSFGRTYEQYF; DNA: TGTGCCAGCAGCTTCGGACGGACCTACGAGCAGTACTTC
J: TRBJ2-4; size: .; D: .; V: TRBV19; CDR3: CASSSTVAKNIQYF; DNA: TGTGCCAGTAGTTCGACTGTAGCCAAAAACATTCAGTACTTC
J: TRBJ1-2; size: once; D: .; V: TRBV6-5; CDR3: CASSYSEANYGYTF; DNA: TGTGCCAGCAGTTACTCCGAGGCCAACTATGGCTACACCTTC
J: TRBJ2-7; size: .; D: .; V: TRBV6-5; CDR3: CASSYAQGRDEQYF; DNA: TGTGCCAGCAGTTACGCGCAGGGGCGGGACGAGCAGTACTTC
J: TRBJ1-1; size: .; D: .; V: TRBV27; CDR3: CASSWQGRTEAFF; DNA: TGTGCCAGCAGTTGGCAGGGGAGGACTGAAGCTTTCTTT
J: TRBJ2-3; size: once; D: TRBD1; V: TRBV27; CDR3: CASSYRGRTDTQYF; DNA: TGTGCCAGCAGTTACAGGGGGCGCACAGATACGCAGTATTTT
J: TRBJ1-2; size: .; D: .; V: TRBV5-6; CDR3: CASSLDEYYGYTF; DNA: TGTGCCAGCAGCTTGGATGAGTACTATGGCTACACCTTC
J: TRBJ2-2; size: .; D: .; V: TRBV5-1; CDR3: CASSLWAGGEGGELFF; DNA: TGCGCCAGCAGCCTATGGGCCGGGGGCGAGGGCGGGGAGCTGTTTTTT
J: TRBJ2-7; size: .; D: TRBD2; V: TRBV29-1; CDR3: CSVEAGTKNSYEQYF; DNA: TGCAGCGTTGAAGCCGGGACTAAAAACTCCTACGAGCAGTACTTC
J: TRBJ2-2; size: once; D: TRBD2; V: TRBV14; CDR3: CASRPASGGPNTGELFF; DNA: TGTGCCAGCAGGCCAGCTAGCGGGGGGCCGAACACCGGGGAGCTGTTTTTT
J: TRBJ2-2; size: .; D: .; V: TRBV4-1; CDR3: CASRGRTGELFF; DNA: TGCGCCAGCAGGGGGCGAACCGGGGAGCTGTTTTTT
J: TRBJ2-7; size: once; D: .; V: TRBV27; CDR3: CASSLQESSYEQYF; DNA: TGTGCCAGCAGTTTACAGGAGAGCTCCTACGAGCAGTACTTC
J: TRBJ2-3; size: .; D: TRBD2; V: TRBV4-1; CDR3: CASSLRDYTDTQYF; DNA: TGCGCCAGCAGCCTCCGGGACTACACAGATACGCAGTATTTT
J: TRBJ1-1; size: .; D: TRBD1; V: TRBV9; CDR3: CASSASSLGTGTGEAFF; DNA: TGTGCCAGCAGCGCCAGTAGTTTAGGCACCGGGACAGGGGAAGCTTTCTTT
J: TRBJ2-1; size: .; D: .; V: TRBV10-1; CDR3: CASSASGSYNEQFF; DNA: TGCGCCAGCAGTGCTAGTGGCTCCTACAATGAGCAGTTCTTC
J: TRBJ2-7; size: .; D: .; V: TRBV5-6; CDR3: CASSQDSYEQYF; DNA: TGTGCCAGCAGCCAGGACTCCTACGAGCAGTACTTC
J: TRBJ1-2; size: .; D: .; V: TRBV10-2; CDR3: CASSEQNYGYTF; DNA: TGCGCCAGCAGTGAGCAAAACTATGGCTACACCTTC